Sequencing of this T cell receptor beta chain was carried out in a study of metastatic and nonmetastatic thyroid tumors. Thyroid surgery was performed in patients who had received no treatment beforehand. The sample holds many counts of this clone. TCRdb re-analyzed the PCR reads through MiXCR. The table lists some 55,000 clones, more than 20% of them singletons. Germline CDR1 reads KGHSH; CDR2 reads LQKENI. There are 15 residues in the CDR3. The V end was cut by 4 bases, the J end by 2 bases, with 13 bases between. Material for sequencing was blood. The source of this sequence is a female donor with papillary thyroid cancer or a benign thyroid nodule (not recorded which). Some clones in this sample may be carry-over from other donors' samples. The chain recombines TRBV18 with TRBJ2-3; D not certain. The CDR3 reads CASSLDNSNTDTQYF. The CDR3 bases are TGTGCCAGCTCACTCGACAACTCCAACACAGATACGCAGTATTTT.